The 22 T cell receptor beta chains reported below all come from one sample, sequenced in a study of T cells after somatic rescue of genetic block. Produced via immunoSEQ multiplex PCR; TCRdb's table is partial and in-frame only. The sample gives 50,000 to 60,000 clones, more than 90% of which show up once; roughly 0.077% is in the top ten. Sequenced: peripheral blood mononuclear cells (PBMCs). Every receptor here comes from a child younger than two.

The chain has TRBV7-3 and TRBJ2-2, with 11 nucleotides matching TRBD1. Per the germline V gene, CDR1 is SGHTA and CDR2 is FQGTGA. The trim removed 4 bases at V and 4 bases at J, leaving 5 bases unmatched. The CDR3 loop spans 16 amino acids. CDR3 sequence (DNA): TGTGCCAGCAGCTGGTCCGGGACAGGGGGCACCGGGGAGCTGTTTTTT. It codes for CASSWSGTGGTGELFF.

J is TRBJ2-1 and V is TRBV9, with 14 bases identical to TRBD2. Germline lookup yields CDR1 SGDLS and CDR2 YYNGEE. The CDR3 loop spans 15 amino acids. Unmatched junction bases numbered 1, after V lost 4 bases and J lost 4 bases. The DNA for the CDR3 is TGTGCCAGCAGCAGACTAGCGGGAGGGTACAATGAGCAGTTCTTC. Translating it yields CASSRLAGGYNEQFF. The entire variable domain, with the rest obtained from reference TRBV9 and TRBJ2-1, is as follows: DSGVTQTPKHLITATGQRVTLRCSPRSGDLSVYWYQQSLDQGLQFLIQYYNGEERAKGNILERFSAQQFPDLHSELNLSSLELGDSALYFCASSRLAGGYNEQFFGPGTRLTVL.

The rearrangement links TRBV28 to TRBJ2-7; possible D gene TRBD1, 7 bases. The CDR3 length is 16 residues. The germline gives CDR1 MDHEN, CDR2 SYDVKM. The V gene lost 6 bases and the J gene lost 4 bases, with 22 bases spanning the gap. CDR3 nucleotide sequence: TGTGCCAGCAGGTTAAGGGCGGGACAGAGATTTTACGAGCAGTACTTC. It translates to CASRLRAGQRFYEQYF.

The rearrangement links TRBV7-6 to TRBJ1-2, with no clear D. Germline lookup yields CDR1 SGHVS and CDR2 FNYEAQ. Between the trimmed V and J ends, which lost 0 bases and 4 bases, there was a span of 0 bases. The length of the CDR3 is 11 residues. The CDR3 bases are TGTGCCAGCAGCTTAGCCTATGGCTACACCTTC. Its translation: CASSLAYGYTF.

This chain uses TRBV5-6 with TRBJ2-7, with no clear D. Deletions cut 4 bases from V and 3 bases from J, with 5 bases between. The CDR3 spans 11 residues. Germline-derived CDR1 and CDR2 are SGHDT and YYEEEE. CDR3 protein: CASSLYYEQYF. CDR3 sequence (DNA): TGTGCCAGCAGCCTTTACTACGAGCAGTACTTC.

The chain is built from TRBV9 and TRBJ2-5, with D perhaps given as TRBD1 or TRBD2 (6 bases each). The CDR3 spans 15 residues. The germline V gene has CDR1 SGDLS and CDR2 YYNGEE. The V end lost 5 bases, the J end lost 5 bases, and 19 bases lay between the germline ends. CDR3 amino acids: CASRDPPGARETQYF. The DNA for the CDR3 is TGTGCCAGCAGGGACCCCCCGGGGGCCCGGGAGACCCAGTACTTC.

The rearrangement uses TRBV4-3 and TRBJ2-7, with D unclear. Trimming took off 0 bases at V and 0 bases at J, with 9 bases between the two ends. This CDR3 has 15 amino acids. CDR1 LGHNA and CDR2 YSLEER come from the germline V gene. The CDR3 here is CASSQDVGSSYEQYF. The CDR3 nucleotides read TGCGCCAGCAGCCAAGATGTAGGCAGCTCCTACGAGCAGTACTTC.

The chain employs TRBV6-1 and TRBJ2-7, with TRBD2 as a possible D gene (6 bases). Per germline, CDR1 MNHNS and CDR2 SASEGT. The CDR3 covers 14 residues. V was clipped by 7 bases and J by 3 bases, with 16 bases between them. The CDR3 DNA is TGTGCCAGCAAGCTGGGACTCGGCGGCTACGAGCAGTACTTC. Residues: CASKLGLGGYEQYF.

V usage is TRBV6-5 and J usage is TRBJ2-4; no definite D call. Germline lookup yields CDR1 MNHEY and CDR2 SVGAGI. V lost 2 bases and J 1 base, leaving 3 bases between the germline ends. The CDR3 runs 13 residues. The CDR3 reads CASSYGAKNIQYF. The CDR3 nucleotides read TGTGCCAGCAGTTACGGGGCCAAAAACATTCAGTACTTC.

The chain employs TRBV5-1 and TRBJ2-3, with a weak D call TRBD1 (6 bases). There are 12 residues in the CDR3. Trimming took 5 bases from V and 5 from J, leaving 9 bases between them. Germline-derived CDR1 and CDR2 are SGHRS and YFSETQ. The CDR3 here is CASSEGVDTQYF. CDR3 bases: TGCGCCAGCAGTGAGGGGGTAGATACGCAGTATTTT.

In DNA form, the CDR3 reads TGCAGTGCTAAACGGGCCTACGAGCAGTACTTC. Protein sequence: CSAKRAYEQYF. This chain links TRBV20-1 with TRBJ2-7; no definite D call. The germline CDR1 and CDR2 sequences are DFQATT and SNEGSKA (reference sequence). This CDR3 comprises 11 residues. V was clipped by 4 bases and J by 2 bases, with 6 bases between them.

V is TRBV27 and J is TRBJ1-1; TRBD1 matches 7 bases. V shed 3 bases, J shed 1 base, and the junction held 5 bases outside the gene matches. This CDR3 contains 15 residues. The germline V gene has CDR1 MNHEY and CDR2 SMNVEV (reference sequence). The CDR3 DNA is TGTGCCAGCAGTTTTACGGGACAGCCGAACACTGAAGCTTTCTTT. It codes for CASSFTGQPNTEAFF.

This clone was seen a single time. The CDR3 region has the DNA TGCGCCAGCGCTCCACAGGGAGGGTATAATTCACCCCTCCACTTT. As protein: CASAPQGGYNSPLHF. The V gene is TRBV4-1, the J gene TRBJ1-6; D might be TRBD1 (6 bases). Germline V gene sequence: CDR1 MGHRA, CDR2 YSYEKL. This CDR3 has 15 residues. V lost 8 bases, J lost 4 bases, and 15 bases lay in between.

The CDR3 DNA follows: TGCGCCAGCAGTGGTAGCGGGAGAGGGGAGCAGTTCTTC. It is translated as CASSGSGRGEQFF. The V gene is TRBV4-1, the J gene TRBJ2-1; 9 nucleotides align to TRBD2. V dropped 6 bases and J dropped 10; count of bases not matched to a gene: 7. Germline V CDR1 and CDR2: MGHRA, YSYEKL. There are 13 residues in the CDR3.

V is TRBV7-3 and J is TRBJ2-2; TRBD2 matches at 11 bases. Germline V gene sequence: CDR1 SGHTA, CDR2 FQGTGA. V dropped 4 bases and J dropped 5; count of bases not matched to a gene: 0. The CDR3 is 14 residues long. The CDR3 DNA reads TGTGCCAGCAGCTGGACTAGCGGGACCGGGGAGCTGTTTTTT. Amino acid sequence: CASSWTSGTGELFF. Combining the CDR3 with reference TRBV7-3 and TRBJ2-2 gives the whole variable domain GAGVSQTPSNKVTEKGKYVELRCDPISGHTALYWYRQSLGQGPEFLIYFQGTGAADDSGLPNDRFFAVRPEGSVSTLKIQRTERGDSAVYLCASSWTSGTGELFFGEGSRLTVL.

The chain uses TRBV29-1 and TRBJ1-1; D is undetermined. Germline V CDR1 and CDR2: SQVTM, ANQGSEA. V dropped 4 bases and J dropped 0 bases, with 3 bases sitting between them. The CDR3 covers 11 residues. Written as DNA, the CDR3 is TGCAGCGTTGTGGTGAACACTGAAGCTTTCTTT. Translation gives CSVVVNTEAFF.

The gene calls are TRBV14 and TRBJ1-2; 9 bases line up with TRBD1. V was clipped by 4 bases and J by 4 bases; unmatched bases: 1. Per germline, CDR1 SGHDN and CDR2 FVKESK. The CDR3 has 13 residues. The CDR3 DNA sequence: TGTGCCAGCAGCCCGACAGGGGGCTATGGCTACACCTTC. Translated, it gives CASSPTGGYGYTF.

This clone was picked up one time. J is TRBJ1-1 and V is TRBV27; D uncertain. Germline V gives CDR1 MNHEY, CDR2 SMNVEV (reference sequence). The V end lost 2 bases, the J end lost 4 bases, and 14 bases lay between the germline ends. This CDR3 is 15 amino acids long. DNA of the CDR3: TGTGCCAGCAGTTTAGTCGGGTCTTGGGGCACTGAAGCTTTCTTT. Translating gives CASSLVGSWGTEAFF.

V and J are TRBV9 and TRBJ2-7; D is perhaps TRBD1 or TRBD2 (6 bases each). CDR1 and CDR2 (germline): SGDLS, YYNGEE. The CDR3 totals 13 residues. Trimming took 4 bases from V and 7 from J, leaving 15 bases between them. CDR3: CASSPDGGGEQYF. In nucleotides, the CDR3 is TGTGCCAGCAGCCCCGATGGAGGGGGAGAGCAGTACTTC.

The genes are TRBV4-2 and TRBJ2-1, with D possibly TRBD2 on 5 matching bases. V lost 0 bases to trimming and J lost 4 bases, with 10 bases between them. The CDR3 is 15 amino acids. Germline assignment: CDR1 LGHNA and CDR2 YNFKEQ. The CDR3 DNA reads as TGTGCCAGCAGCCAAGAGGTACTAGTTTACAATGAGCAGTTCTTC. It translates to CASSQEVLVYNEQFF.

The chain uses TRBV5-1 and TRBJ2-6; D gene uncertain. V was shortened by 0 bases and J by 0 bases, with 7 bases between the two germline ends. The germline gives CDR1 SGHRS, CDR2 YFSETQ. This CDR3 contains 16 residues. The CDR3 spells CASSLDGFSGANVLTF. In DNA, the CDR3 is TGCGCCAGCAGCTTGGACGGCTTCTCTGGGGCCAACGTCCTGACTTTC.

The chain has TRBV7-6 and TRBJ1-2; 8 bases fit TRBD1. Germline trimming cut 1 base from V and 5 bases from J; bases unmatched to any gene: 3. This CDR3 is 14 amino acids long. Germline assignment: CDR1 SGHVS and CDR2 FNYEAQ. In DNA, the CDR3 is TGTGCCAGCAGCTTAGGACAGGGGTTTTATGGCTACACCTTC. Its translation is CASSLGQGFYGYTF.